This entry describes one T cell receptor beta chain. CDR1 is SGHVS, CDR2 FQNEAQ, per germline. With 5 bases removed from V and 0 bases from J, the gap between germline ends came to 5 bases. The CDR3 length is 14 residues. This sample was included in a study of cytomegalovirus exposure and HLA in healthy donors. PCR primers comprised 60 Vbeta and 13 Jbeta primers. Method: immunoSEQ multiplex PCR; TCRdb's copy keeps in-frame clones and lacks some. Among some 100,000 clones listed, 55% to 75% were seen once. This clonotype originated in a woman between 50 and 59 years old in good health and CMV-seropositive. The chain joins TRBV7-8 to TRBJ2-6; D is uncertain. Sequenced input: PBMCs. CDR3 protein: CASSLVSGANVLTF. The DNA for the CDR3 is TGTGCCAGCAGCCTCGTCTCTGGGGCCAACGTCCTGACTTTC.